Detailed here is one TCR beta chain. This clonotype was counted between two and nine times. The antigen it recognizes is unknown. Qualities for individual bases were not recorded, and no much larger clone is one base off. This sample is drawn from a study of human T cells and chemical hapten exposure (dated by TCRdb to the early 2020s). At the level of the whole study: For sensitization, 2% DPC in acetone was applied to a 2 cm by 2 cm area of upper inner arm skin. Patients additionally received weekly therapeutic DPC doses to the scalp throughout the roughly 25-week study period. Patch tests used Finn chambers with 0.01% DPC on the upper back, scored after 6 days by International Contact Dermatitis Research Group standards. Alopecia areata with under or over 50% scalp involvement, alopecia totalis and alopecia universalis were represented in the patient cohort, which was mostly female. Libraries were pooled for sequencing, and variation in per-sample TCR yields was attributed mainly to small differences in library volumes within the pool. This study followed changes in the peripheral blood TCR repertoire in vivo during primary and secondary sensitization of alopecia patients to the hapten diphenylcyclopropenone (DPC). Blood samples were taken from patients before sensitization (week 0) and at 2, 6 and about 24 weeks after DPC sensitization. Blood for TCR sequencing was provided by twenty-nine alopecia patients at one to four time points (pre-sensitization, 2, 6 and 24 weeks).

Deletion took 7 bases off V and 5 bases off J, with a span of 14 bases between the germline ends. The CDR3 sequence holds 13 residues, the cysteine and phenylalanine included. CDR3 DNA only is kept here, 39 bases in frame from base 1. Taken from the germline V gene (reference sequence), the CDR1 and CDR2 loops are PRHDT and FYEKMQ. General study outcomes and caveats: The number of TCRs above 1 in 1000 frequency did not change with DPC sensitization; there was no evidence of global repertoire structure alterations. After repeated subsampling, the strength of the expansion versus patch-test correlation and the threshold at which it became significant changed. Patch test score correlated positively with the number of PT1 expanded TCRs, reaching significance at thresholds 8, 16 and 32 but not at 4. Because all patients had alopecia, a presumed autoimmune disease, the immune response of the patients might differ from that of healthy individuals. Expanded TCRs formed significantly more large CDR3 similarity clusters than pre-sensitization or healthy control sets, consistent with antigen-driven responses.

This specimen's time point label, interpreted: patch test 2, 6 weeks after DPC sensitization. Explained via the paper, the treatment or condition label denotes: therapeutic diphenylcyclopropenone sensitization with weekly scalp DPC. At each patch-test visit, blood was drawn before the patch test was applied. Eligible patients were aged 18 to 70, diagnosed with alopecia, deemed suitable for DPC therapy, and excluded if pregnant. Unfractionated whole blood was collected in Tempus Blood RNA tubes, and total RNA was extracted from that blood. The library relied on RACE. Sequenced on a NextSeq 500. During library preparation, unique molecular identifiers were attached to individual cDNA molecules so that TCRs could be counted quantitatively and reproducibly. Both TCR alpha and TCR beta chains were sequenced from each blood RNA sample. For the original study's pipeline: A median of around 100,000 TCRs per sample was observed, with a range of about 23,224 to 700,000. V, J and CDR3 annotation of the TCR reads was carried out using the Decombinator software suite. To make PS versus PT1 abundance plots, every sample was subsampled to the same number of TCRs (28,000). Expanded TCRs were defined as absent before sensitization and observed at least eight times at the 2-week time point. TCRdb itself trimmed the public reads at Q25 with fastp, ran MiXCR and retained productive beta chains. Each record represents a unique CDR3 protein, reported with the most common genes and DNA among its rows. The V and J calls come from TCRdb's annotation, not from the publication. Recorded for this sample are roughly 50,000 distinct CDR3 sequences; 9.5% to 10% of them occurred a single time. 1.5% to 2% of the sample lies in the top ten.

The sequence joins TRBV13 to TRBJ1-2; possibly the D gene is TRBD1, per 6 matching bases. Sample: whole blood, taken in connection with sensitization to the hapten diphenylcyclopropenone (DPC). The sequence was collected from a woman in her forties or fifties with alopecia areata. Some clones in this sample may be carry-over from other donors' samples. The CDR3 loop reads CASTVDRRYGYTF. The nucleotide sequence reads TGTGCCAGCACCGTAGACAGGAGATATGGCTACACCTTC.